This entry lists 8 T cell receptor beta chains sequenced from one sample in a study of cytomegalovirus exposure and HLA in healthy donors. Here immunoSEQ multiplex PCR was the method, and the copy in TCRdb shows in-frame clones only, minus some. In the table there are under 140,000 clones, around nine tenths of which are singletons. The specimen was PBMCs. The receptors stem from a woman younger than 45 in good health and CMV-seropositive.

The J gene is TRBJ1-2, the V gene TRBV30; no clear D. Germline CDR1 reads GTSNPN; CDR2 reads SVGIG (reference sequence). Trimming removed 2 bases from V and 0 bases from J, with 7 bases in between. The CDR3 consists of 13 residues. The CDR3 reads CAWSPIANYGYTF. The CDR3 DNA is TGTGCCTGGAGTCCCATAGCTAACTATGGCTACACCTTC. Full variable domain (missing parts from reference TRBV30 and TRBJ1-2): SQTIHQWPATLVQPVGSPLSLECTVEGTSNPNLYWYRQAAGRGLQLLFYSVGIGQISSEVPQNLSASRPQDRQFILSSKKLLLSDSGFYLCAWSPIANYGYTFGSGTRLTVV.

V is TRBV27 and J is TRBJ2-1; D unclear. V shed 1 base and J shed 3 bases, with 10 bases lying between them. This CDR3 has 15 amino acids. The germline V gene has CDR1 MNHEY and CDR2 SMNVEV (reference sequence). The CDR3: CASSLLPIVYNEQFF. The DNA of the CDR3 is TGTGCCAGCAGTTTATTGCCGATAGTCTACAATGAGCAGTTCTTC.

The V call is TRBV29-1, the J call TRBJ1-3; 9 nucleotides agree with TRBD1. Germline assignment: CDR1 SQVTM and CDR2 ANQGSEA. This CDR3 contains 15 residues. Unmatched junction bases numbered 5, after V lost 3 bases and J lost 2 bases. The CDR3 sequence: CSVENGQGPGNTIYF. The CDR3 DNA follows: TGCAGCGTTGAGAACGGACAGGGGCCTGGAAACACCATATATTTT.

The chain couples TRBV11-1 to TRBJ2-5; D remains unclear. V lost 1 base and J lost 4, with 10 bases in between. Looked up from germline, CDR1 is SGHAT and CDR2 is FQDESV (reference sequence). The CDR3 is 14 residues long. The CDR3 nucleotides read TGTGCCAGCAGCTTAGGCGGAATTGGAGAGACCCAGTACTTC. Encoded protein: CASSLGGIGETQYF. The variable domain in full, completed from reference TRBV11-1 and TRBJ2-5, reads EAEVAQSPRYKITEKSQAVAFWCDPISGHATLYWYRQILGQGPELLVQFQDESVVDDSQLPKDRFSAERLKGVDSTLKIQPAELGDSAMYLCASSLGGIGETQYFGPGTRLLVL.

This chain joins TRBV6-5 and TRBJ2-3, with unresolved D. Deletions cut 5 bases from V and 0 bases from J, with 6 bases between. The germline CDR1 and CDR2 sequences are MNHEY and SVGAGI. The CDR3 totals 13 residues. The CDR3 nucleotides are TGTGCCAGCAGTCTCCTGAGCACAGATACGCAGTATTTT. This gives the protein CASSLLSTDTQYF.

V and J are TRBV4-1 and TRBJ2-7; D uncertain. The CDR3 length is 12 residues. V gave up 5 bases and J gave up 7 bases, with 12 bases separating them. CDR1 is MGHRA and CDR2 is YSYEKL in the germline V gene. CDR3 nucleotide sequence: TGCGCCAGCAGCTCACTTATCGGGGAGCAGTACTTC. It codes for CASSSLIGEQYF.

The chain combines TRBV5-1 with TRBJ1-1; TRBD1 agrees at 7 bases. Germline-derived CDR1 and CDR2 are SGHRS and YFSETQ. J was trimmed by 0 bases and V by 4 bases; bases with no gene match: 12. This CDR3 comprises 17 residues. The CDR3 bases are TGCGCCAGCAGCCCCTCCGGGACAGTCCTCATGAACACTGAAGCTTTCTTT. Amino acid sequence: CASSPSGTVLMNTEAFF.

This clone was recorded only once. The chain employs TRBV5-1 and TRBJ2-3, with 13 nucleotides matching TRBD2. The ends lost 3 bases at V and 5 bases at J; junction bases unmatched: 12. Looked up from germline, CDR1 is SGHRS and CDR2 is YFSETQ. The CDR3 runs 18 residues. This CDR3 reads CASSSRTSGRRQEDTQYF. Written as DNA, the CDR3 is TGCGCCAGCAGCTCGCGGACTAGCGGGAGAAGACAGGAAGATACGCAGTATTTT.